One T cell receptor beta chain is described in this entry. The CDR3 has 16 residues. Germline V lookup: CDR1 MGHRA, CDR2 YSYEKL. This sample is drawn from a study of monozygotic twins with inflammatory bowel disease. Blood (roughly 2.3 ml) was collected from every donor individually. TCRdb reanalyzed the 5' RACE reads, giving one entry per CDR3 protein sequence and no DNA. This sample's clone table lists approximately 400,000 distinct CDR3 sequences. This chain uses TRBV4-1 with TRBJ1-2. This TCR came from a human donor with ulcerative colitis or Crohn's disease, or a healthy co-twin of an affected twin (not recorded which). The sequencing sample was made of blood. CDR3 sequence: CASSQDGTALPYGYTF.